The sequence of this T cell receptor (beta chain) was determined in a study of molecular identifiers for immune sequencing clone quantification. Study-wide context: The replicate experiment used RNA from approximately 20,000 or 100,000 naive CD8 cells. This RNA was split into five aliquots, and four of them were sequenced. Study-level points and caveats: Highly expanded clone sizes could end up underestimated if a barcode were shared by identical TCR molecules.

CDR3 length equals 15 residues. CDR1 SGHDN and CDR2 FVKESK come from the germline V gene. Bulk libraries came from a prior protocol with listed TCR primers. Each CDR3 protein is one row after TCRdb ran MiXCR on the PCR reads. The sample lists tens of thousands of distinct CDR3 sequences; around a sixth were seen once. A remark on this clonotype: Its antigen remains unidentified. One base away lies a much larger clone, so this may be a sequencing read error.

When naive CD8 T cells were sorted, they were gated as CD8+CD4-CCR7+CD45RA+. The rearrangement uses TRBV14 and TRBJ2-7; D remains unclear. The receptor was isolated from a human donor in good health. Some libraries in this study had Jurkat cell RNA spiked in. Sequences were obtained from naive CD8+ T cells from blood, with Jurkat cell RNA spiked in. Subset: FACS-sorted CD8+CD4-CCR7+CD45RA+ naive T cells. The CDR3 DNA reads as TGTACCAGCAGCCAAACTGTGAACCCGACCTACGAGCAGTACTTC. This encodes CTSSQTVNPTYEQYF.